The rows below give T cell receptor beta chains drawn from one sample of a study of T cells in localized non-small cell lung cancer. Assay used: immunoSEQ multiplex PCR; TCRdb lists only in-frame clones, some missing. The repertoire consists of some 130,000 clones, with roughly nine tenths occurring once and the leading ten covering around 1.7%. The sample here was peripheral blood, taken before any cancer treatment. The source of these receptors is a female donor older than 55 with stage I lung adenocarcinoma. Both conserved end residues are part of each CDR3.

V	J	CDR3
TRBV30	TRBJ2-5	CAWSVGAVRETQYF
TRBV28	TRBJ1-5	CASSLMGINQPQHF
TRBV9	TRBJ1-1	CASSPHQPMNTEAFF
TRBV2	TRBJ2-5	CASSEQGRQETQYF
TRBV5-1	TRBJ1-3	CASRTGVSGNTIYF
TRBV6-6	TRBJ1-6	CASSRDSGINSPLHF
TRBV5-1	TRBJ1-3	CASSSGQSSGNTIYF
TRBV19	TRBJ2-5	CASSIVSGLETQYF
TRBV4-2	TRBJ2-7	CASSRGLAGAGADYEQYF
TRBV18	TRBJ2-2	CASSIGGGKRNTGELFF
TRBV30	TRBJ1-5	CAWSTGTSQPQHF
TRBV12-1	TRBJ2-3	CASSFNGSFGTDTQYF
TRBV30	TRBJ1-6	CAWRQIGLHNSPLHF
TRBV18	TRBJ2-7	CASSPRRVEGEQYF
TRBV11-2	TRBJ2-1	CASSLDLRSYNEQFF
TRBV12-2	TRBJ1-1	CASRLRARTGNMNTEAFF
TRBV2	TRBJ1-5	CASRVRGTGNQPQHF
TRBV5-8	TRBJ1-3	CASSSIPGSGNTIYF
TRBV27	TRBJ2-6	CASLAAGANVLTF
TRBV6-1	TRBJ1-4	CASRGGAENEKLFF
TRBV19	TRBJ2-1	CASSITWASAYNEQFF
TRBV7-9	TRBJ2-7	CASSFKGGGEQYF
TRBV5-1	TRBJ1-2	CASRSGREGYGYTF
TRBV10-2	TRBJ2-5	CASSEVRQTQYF
TRBV7-6	TRBJ1-2	CASSLAGSLRVGYTF
TRBV5-1	TRBJ2-5	CASSSTSGSFETQYF
TRBV4-1	TRBJ2-1	CASSQPTSGNYNEQFF
TRBV7-8	TRBJ2-3	CASSLFGKFDTQYF
TRBV30	TRBJ2-2	CAWSVQPPPGELFF
TRBV7-9	TRBJ1-1	CASSLGPPGTGLNTEAFF
TRBV10-3	TRBJ1-5	CAISAGQGAGQPQHF
TRBV9	TRBJ1-3	CASSVDRAGNTIYF
TRBV2	TRBJ1-5	CASANGGPGGNQPQHF
TRBV9	TRBJ2-5	CASSSGEGSRETQYF
TRBV30	TRBJ2-3	CACSPGQGFTDTQYF
TRBV11-3	TRBJ2-5	CASSLGLAGVKTQYF
TRBV19	TRBJ2-1	CASKRFAGGDNEQFF
TRBV7-8	TRBJ2-1	CASSSIEQFF
TRBV7-2	TRBJ2-7	CASSLFLGYEQYF
TRBV5-1	TRBJ1-2	CASNGGEKSNYGYTF
TRBV5-4	TRBJ1-2	CASSLGGTDYGYTF
TRBV6-6	TRBJ2-3	CASHLGGLGTDTQYF
TRBV9	TRBJ2-1	CASSPLALSDEQFF
TRBV6-1	TRBJ2-1	CASSWGNEQFF
TRBV6-6	TRBJ1-2	CASSYQSFAPTYGYTF
TRBV7-9	TRBJ1-6	CASSPGQGVESYNSPLHF
TRBV5-4	TRBJ2-3	CASSPAQLAGMGTQYF
TRBV9	TRBJ2-7	CASSKSQGVAYEQYF
TRBV12-2	TRBJ1-4	CASRLDQDRALVGKLFF
TRBV9	TRBJ1-5	CASSSDRGAQPQHF
TRBV11-2	TRBJ2-5	CASSLGHGGNQETQYF
TRBV28	TRBJ2-2	CASTLQGGSTGELFF
TRBV5-1	TRBJ2-2	CASSLTGNTGELFF
TRBV5-6	TRBJ2-7	CASSGGTSGRYEQYF